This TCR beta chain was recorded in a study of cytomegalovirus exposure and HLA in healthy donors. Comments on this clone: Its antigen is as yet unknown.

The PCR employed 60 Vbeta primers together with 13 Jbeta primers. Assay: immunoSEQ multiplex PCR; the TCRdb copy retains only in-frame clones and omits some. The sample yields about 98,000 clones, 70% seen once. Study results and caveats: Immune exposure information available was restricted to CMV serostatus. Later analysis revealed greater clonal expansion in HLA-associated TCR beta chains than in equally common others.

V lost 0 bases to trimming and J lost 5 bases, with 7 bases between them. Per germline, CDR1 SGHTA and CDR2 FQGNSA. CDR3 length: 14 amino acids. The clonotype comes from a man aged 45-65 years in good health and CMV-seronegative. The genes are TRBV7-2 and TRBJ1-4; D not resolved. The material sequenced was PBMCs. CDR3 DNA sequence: TGTGCCAGCAGCTTAGCGGGCTTAAATGAAAAACTGTTTTTT. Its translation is CASSLAGLNEKLFF.